This T cell receptor (beta chain) comes out of a study of T cell responses to AZD1222 COVID-19 vaccine. The method was immunoSEQ multiplex PCR; TCRdb's version includes in-frame clones alone and lacks a portion of them. This sample carries roughly 120,000 clones, around 94% of them seen once, and the ten largest clones take 6.6%. In germline, CDR1 is LGHDT, CDR2 YNNKEL (reference sequence). The CDR3 is 16 residues long. The germline V and J ends were trimmed by 5 bases and 0 bases, with 14 bases remaining between them. The sequence was obtained from an adult in good health. This chain links TRBV3-1 (or the pseudogene TRBV3-2) with TRBJ2-1; D is perhaps TRBD2 (5 bases). Sequences were derived from peripheral blood, sampled on day 0 of AZD1222 vaccination. The CDR3 region is CASSFRTLPSYNEQFF. In DNA, the CDR3 is TGTGCCAGCAGCTTCCGGACTTTACCCTCCTACAATGAGCAGTTCTTC.